Sequencing of this T cell receptor (beta chain) was carried out in a study of T cell responses to AZD1222 COVID-19 vaccine. Here immunoSEQ multiplex PCR was the method, and the copy in TCRdb shows in-frame clones only, minus some. The table includes some 130,000 clones, roughly nine tenths detected once. J lost 6 bases, V lost 2 bases, and 3 bases had no gene match. Germline lookup yields CDR1 SGHDN and CDR2 FVKESK. This CDR3 has 13 amino acids. The source material was peripheral blood, sampled 28 days after the second AZD1222 dose. This receptor was identified in an adult who received the AZD1222 COVID-19 vaccine. The gene calls are TRBV14 and TRBJ2-7; 8 positions agree with TRBD1. CDR3 amino acids: CASSQQGASEQYF. The CDR3 coding sequence is TGTGCCAGCAGCCAACAGGGGGCAAGCGAGCAGTACTTC.